Reported below is one TCR beta chain. TCRdb used MiXCR to reprocess the 5' RACE reads, holding one entry per CDR3 protein. The table has 150,000 or so distinct CDR3 sequences, about 7% seen once. The entry originates in a study of T cells after yellow fever vaccination. The sequence was collected from a man younger than 30 who received the YFV17D yellow fever vaccine. Sequenced here: CD4+ T cells sorted from PBMCs, sampled about 5 days after the first yellow fever vaccination.

The CDR3 loop reads CASSLGAAREKLFF. CDR3 in DNA: TGTGCCAGCAGCTTAGGGGCCGCTAGGGAAAAACTGTTTTTT. The chain couples TRBV7-9 to TRBJ1-4, with no clear D. V lost 1 base and J lost 8, with 11 bases in between. CDR1 SEHNR and CDR2 FQNEAQ come from the germline V gene (reference sequence). CDR3 length: 14 amino acids.